Listed here are 19 T cell receptor beta chains from one sample, sequenced in a study of human T cells and chemical hapten exposure. TCRdb used MiXCR to reprocess the RACE reads, holding one entry per CDR3 protein. The sample yields about 180,000 distinct CDR3 sequences, around 30% seen once. Time point given: pre-sensitization, week 0. Specified treatment: therapeutic diphenylcyclopropenone sensitization with weekly scalp DPC. This material consisted of whole blood, taken in connection with sensitization to the hapten diphenylcyclopropenone (DPC). The receptors here all came from a woman in her 30s with alopecia areata. Some clones in this sample may be carry-over from other donors' samples.

This clonotype turned up a few times. The chain couples TRBV20-1 to TRBJ2-1; 7 bases agree with TRBD2. V gave up 0 bases and J gave up 6 bases; unmatched junction bases: 8. Germline lookup yields CDR1 DFQATT and CDR2 SNEGSKA (reference sequence). The length of the CDR3 is 15 residues. The CDR3 here is CSARDGGSRFNEQFF. CDR3 nucleotides: TGCAGTGCTAGAGATGGCGGGAGCAGGTTCAATGAGCAGTTCTTC.

This clonotype was detected only a few times. This rearrangement joins TRBV27 to TRBJ2-1; 12 bases are shared with TRBD2. The CDR3 is 15 amino acids. Germline assignment: CDR1 MNHEY and CDR2 SMNVEV (reference sequence). V lost 2 bases and J lost 6; bases outside the gene matches: 2. CDR3 sequence reads: CASSLLAGGPNEQFF. For the CDR3, the DNA is TGTGCCAGCAGTTTACTAGCGGGGGGGCCCAATGAGCAGTTCTTC.

This chain uses TRBV6-5 with TRBJ1-5; 7 bases line up with TRBD1. Germline V gene sequence: CDR1 MNHEY, CDR2 SVGAGI. The CDR3 spans 16 residues. The J segment lost 0 bases and the V segment lost 4 bases, leaving 6 bases of the junction unmatched. In DNA, the CDR3 is TGTGCCAGCAGTTCCCGAGGGGGCGATAGCAATCAGCCCCAGCATTTT. Translating it yields CASSSRGGDSNQPQHF.

The V call is TRBV7-6, the J call TRBJ2-2, with 11 bases identical to TRBD2. Germline V CDR1 and CDR2: SGHVS, FNYEAQ. Losses at the gene ends were 5 bases for V and 6 bases for J; bases not matched to a gene: 8. The CDR3 covers 16 residues. The CDR3 DNA follows: TGTGCCAGCAGCCCGACTAGCGGGACGGAAGCCGGGGAGCTGTTTTTT. Translating it yields CASSPTSGTEAGELFF.

V gene TRBV25-1 combines with J gene TRBJ2-3; TRBD2 might be the D (7 bases). The ends were cut back, 5 bases at V and 5 bases at J, with 11 bases in the middle. This CDR3 contains 13 residues. CDR1 and CDR2 from the germline V gene are MGHDK and SYGVNS. As DNA, the CDR3 is TGTGCCAGCAGTCGGGGGGCAGGAGATACGCAGTATTTT. As protein: CASSRGAGDTQYF.

This clonotype was seen ten or more times. This sequence joins TRBV7-2 and TRBJ2-5; the match to TRBD2 covers 8 bases. V lost 5 bases to trimming and J lost 7 bases; unmatched junction nucleotides: 15. The length of the CDR3 is 16 residues. CDR1 is SGHTA and CDR2 is FQGNSA in the germline V gene. The chain's CDR3 is CASSLTTPGGPGTQYF. CDR3 DNA sequence: TGTGCCAGCAGCCTTACTACCCCGGGGGGGCCAGGGACCCAGTACTTC. The whole variable domain, remainder taken from reference TRBV7-2 and TRBJ2-5, is GAGVSQSPSNKVTEKGKDVELRCDPISGHTALYWYRQSLGQGLEFLIYFQGNSAPDKSGLPSDRFSAERTGGSVSTLTIQRTQQEDSAVYLCASSLTTPGGPGTQYFGPGTRLLVL.

This clonotype was counted at least ten times. The rearrangement uses TRBV12-3 or TRBV12-4 and TRBJ2-5, with 13 bases lining up with TRBD2. The CDR3 has 16 residues. V was clipped by 3 bases and J by 9 bases; unmatched bases: 10. The DNA for the CDR3 is TGTGCCAGCAGTTTCCGGGGACTAGCGGGGCCCGGGGCCCAGTACTTC. Amino acids: CASSFRGLAGPGAQYF.

The chain employs TRBV4-3 and TRBJ2-3, with 7 positions matching TRBD1. The length of the CDR3 is 15 residues. CDR1 is LGHNA, CDR2 YSLEER, per germline. Losses at the gene ends were 1 base for V and 5 bases for J; bases not matched to a gene: 6. The CDR3 coding sequence is TGCGCCAGCAGCCAAGGACAGGGTGGGGGAGATACGCAGTATTTT. This sequence encodes CASSQGQGGGDTQYF.

V and J are TRBV28 and TRBJ2-5, with D tentatively TRBD1 (5 bases). With 4 bases removed from V and 2 bases from J, the gap between germline ends came to 5 bases. The CDR3 covers 12 residues. Germline values: CDR1 MDHEN, CDR2 SYDVKM. This chain's CDR3 is CASSSGQETQYF. Written as DNA, the CDR3 is TGTGCCAGCAGTTCAGGGCAAGAGACCCAGTACTTC. Using reference TRBV28 and TRBJ2-5 for the parts outside the CDR3, the full variable domain is DVKVTQSSRYLVKRTGEKVFLECVQDMDHENMFWYRQDPGLGLRLIYFSYDVKMKEKGDIPEGYSVSREKKERFSLILESASTNQTSMYLCASSSGQETQYFGPGTRLLVL.

V is TRBV20-1 and J is TRBJ1-4; D is unresolved. V lost 6 bases to trimming and J lost 7 bases, with 24 bases between them. This CDR3 is 16 amino acids long. Germline CDR1 and CDR2: DFQATT and SNEGSKA (reference sequence). DNA of the CDR3: TGCAGTGCAGCCGATAATGAAGGGAGGATGGGTGAAAAACTGTTTTTT. It specifies CSAADNEGRMGEKLFF.

A few counts support this clonotype. CDR3 residues: CASSPPGTGTTEAFF. CDR3 sequence (DNA): TGTGCCAGCTCACCACCTGGAACAGGGACGACTGAAGCTTTCTTT. The rearrangement links TRBV18 to TRBJ1-1; perhaps TRBD1 as D (6 bases). Germline CDR1 is KGHSH and CDR2 is LQKENI. The germline V and J ends were trimmed by 0 bases and 5 bases, with 13 bases remaining between them. The CDR3 loop spans 15 amino acids.

The genes are TRBV28 and TRBJ2-7; D assignment may be TRBD1 or TRBD2 (5 bases each). The CDR3 consists of 13 residues. V dropped 4 bases and J dropped 5 bases, with 12 bases sitting between them. In germline, CDR1 is MDHEN, CDR2 SYDVKM. The CDR3 loop reads CASSWGLGNEQYF. The CDR3 region has the DNA TGTGCCAGCAGTTGGGGGTTGGGGAACGAGCAGTACTTC.

This clonotype was found once. V gene TRBV14 combines with J gene TRBJ1-2; D is undetermined. The length of the CDR3 is 13 residues. Trimming cost V 0 bases and J 4 bases, with 6 bases left between them. The germline V gene has CDR1 SGHDN and CDR2 FVKESK. The CDR3 sequence: CASSQDLSYGYTF. CDR3 DNA sequence: TGTGCCAGCAGCCAAGACTTATCCTATGGCTACACCTTC.

This clonotype is a singleton in its sample. The DNA of the CDR3 is TGCGCCAGCCGTCTGGGACTAGCGGATTACAATGAGCAGTTCTTC. Amino acid sequence: CASRLGLADYNEQFF. The rearrangement links TRBV5-1 to TRBJ2-1, with 11 nucleotides matching TRBD2. After removal of 7 bases from V and 4 bases from J, the junction contained 7 bases not matched to a gene. The CDR3 extends over 15 amino acids. Looked up from germline, CDR1 is SGHRS and CDR2 is YFSETQ.

The V gene is TRBV7-9, the J gene TRBJ2-2; D is possibly TRBD2 (6 bases). V was cut by 2 bases and J by 7 bases, with 11 bases left in between. Germline CDR1 is SEHNR and CDR2 is FQNEAQ (reference sequence). The CDR3 runs to 14 residues. CDR3 nucleotides: TGTGCCAGCAGCTTATTCCGGGAGCGCGGGGAGCTGTTTTTT. Its protein is CASSLFRERGELFF.

This clonotype was detected a few times. V is TRBV6-2 or TRBV6-3 and J is TRBJ2-7, with TRBD2 matching over 15 bases. The CDR3 runs to 18 residues. The germline gives CDR1 MNHEY, CDR2 SVGEGT. J gave up 0 bases and V 6 bases, and 9 bases lay outside the gene matches. The CDR3 here is CASSRPGLAGGSSYEQYF. The DNA for the CDR3 is TGTGCCAGCAGCCGGCCGGGACTAGCGGGAGGAAGCTCCTACGAGCAGTACTTC.

This clonotype came up a few times. The genes are TRBV5-1 and TRBJ2-1; 16 bases are shared with TRBD2. The CDR3 has 16 amino acids. Germline-derived CDR1 and CDR2 are SGHRS and YFSETQ. Trimming took 4 bases from V and 9 from J; bases not matched to a gene: 7. CDR3 DNA sequence: TGCGCCAGCAGCCTGCCCGGGACTAGCGGGGGGGCTGAGCAGTTCTTC. This sequence encodes CASSLPGTSGGAEQFF.

The chain couples TRBV20-1 to TRBJ1-4; TRBD1 agrees at 7 bases. The V gene end was trimmed by 0 bases and the J gene end by 2 bases; junction bases not matched to a gene: 6. Germline CDR1 and CDR2: DFQATT and SNEGSKA (reference sequence). The CDR3 runs 16 residues. CDR3 amino acids: CSAREDRVRTNEKLFF. The DNA for the CDR3 is TGCAGTGCTAGAGAAGACAGGGTTCGGACTAATGAAAAACTGTTTTTT.

This clonotype was recorded a few times. This chain connects TRBV28 to TRBJ2-1, with TRBD2 matching 9 bases. The CDR3 length is 16 residues. Looked up from germline, CDR1 is MDHEN and CDR2 is SYDVKM. The V segment lost 5 bases and the J segment 5 bases; nucleotides outside the gene matches: 10. CDR3 nucleotides: TGTGCCAGCAGTCCCCGACTAGCGGAGATACACAATGAGCAGTTCTTC. Its translation is CASSPRLAEIHNEQFF.